Following are 32 T cell receptor beta chains from one sample sequenced in a study of human T cells and chemical hapten exposure. TCRdb re-called the RACE reads through MiXCR, storing one row per CDR3 protein. The sample lists 50,000 to 65,000 distinct CDR3 sequences, around 7% occurring once. The time point was: pre-sensitization, week 0. The treatment is: therapeutic diphenylcyclopropenone sensitization with weekly scalp DPC. The input for sequencing was whole blood, taken in connection with sensitization to the hapten diphenylcyclopropenone (DPC). The source is a woman between 25 and 40 years old with alopecia areata. Some clones in this sample may be carry-over from other donors' samples.

This clonotype was recorded at least ten times. The gene calls are TRBV5-1 and TRBJ2-1; D may be TRBD2 (6 bases). The CDR3 length is 15 residues. From germline, CDR1 is SGHRS and CDR2 YFSETQ. Trimming took off 0 bases at V and 6 bases at J, with 13 bases between the two ends. CDR3 in DNA: TGCGCCAGCAGCTTGGACCCAGCGGAGGGCAATGAGCAGTTCTTC. This encodes CASSLDPAEGNEQFF.

There are many counts of this clonotype. V usage is TRBV5-1 and J usage is TRBJ1-1, with 12 positions matching TRBD1. The CDR3 sequence is 18 residues long. Germline CDR1 reads SGHRS; CDR2 reads YFSETQ. The junction had 7 bases not matched to a gene; V was cut back by 0 bases and J by 1 base. The chain's CDR3 is CASSLDWDRGQGNTEAFF. The DNA of the CDR3 is TGCGCCAGCAGCTTGGATTGGGACAGGGGGCAAGGGAACACTGAAGCTTTCTTT.

This clonotype was recorded many times. The gene calls are TRBV2 and TRBJ1-1; TRBD1 is a possible D gene (5 bases). V was pared by 6 bases and J by 7 bases, with 12 bases between. Germline-derived CDR1 and CDR2 are SNHLY and FYNNEI. The CDR3 totals 12 residues. CDR3 region: CASSGDGLEAFF. The CDR3 nucleotides are TGTGCCAGCAGCGGGGACGGGCTTGAAGCTTTCTTT.

This clonotype was seen repeatedly, ten times or more. This chain joins TRBV6-5 and TRBJ1-6; D uncertain. Germline V gives CDR1 MNHEY, CDR2 SVGAGI. Trimming stripped 6 bases from V and 0 bases from J, with 9 bases between. The CDR3 consists of 15 residues. The DNA of the CDR3 is TGTGCCAGCAGGTTTAGGGCCTCCTATAATTCACCCCTCCACTTT. Its protein product is CASRFRASYNSPLHF.

This clonotype was detected many times. The genes are TRBV27 and TRBJ2-1; the match to TRBD2 covers 9 bases. The V gene end was trimmed by 5 bases and the J gene end by 4 bases; junction bases not matched to a gene: 6. This CDR3 has 15 residues. Looked up from germline, CDR1 is MNHEY and CDR2 is SMNVEV (reference sequence). CDR3 sequence: CASSTLAGGYNEQFF. The CDR3 DNA reads TGTGCCAGCAGTACCCTGGCGGGGGGGTACAATGAGCAGTTCTTC.

The V and J genes are TRBV12-3 or TRBV12-4 and TRBJ2-3; D ambiguous. The germline V and J ends were trimmed by 7 bases and 2 bases, with 16 bases remaining between them. The CDR3 extends over 15 amino acids. The CDR3 protein is CASTSYRSPTDTQYF. CDR3 DNA: TGTGCCAGCACCTCCTACCGGTCCCCCACAGATACGCAGTATTTT.

This clonotype was recorded at least ten times. This chain links TRBV18 with TRBJ2-5; D not resolved. This CDR3 region has 14 residues. V was pared by 5 bases and J by 7 bases, with 17 bases between. Germline CDR1 reads KGHSH; CDR2 reads LQKENI. In nucleotides, the CDR3 is TGTGCCAGCTCAAGTATGTGGAACCCGGTGACCCAGTACTTC. Amino acid sequence: CASSSMWNPVTQYF. The variable domain in full, with the rest retrieved from reference TRBV18 and TRBJ2-5, is NAGVMQNPRHLVRRRGQEARLRCSPMKGHSHVYWYRQLPEEGLKFMVYLQKENIIDESGMPKERFSAEFPKEGPSILRIQQVVRGDSAAYFCASSSMWNPVTQYFGPGTRLLVL.

This clonotype was recorded a few times. The chain has TRBV6-1 and TRBJ1-5; possibly TRBD1 for D (5 bases). Trimming shortened V by 7 bases and J by 5 bases, and 18 bases separated the two germline ends. In germline, CDR1 is MNHNS, CDR2 SASEGT. This CDR3 is built from 15 residues. The chain's CDR3 is CASIRGHAGDQPQHF. In DNA, the CDR3 is TGTGCCAGCATCCGGGGCCACGCGGGAGATCAGCCCCAGCATTTT.

This clonotype was counted ten times or more. V gene TRBV9 combines with J gene TRBJ1-5; maybe TRBD1 (6 bases). The CDR3 contains 18 residues. Germline V gives CDR1 SGDLS, CDR2 YYNGEE. With 2 bases removed from V and 5 bases from J, the gap between germline ends came to 23 bases. The CDR3 region is CASSVSAASSRGYQPQHF. In DNA, the CDR3 is TGTGCCAGCAGCGTCTCAGCAGCGTCGAGTAGGGGGTATCAGCCCCAGCATTTT.

There are many counts of this clonotype. The chain recombines TRBV6-5 with TRBJ2-7, with a tentative D call TRBD1 (6 bases). The V end was cut by 2 bases, the J end by 0 bases, with 11 bases between. Germline-derived CDR1 and CDR2 are MNHEY and SVGAGI. This CDR3 comprises 15 residues. The DNA of the CDR3 is TGTGCCAGCAGTTACCGCACGGACAGCTCCTACGAGCAGTACTTC. Residues: CASSYRTDSSYEQYF.

The table lists this clonotype with a few counts. The chain employs TRBV10-3 and TRBJ1-1; perhaps TRBD1 as D (5 bases). Trimming pared 6 bases from V and 1 base from J, leaving 12 bases between. CDR3 size: 14 residues. Germline V CDR1 and CDR2: ENHRY, SYGVKD. CDR3 DNA sequence: TGTGCCATCAGGGCGGGGCAATCGAACACTGAAGCTTTCTTT. It encodes CAIRAGQSNTEAFF.

With respect to this clonotype: A much larger clone differs by one base, so this may be a read error. Likely a read error: the CDR3 ends without its conserved phenylalanine or tryptophan. The V and J genes are TRBV5-1 and TRBJ1-2; TRBD1 might be the D (5 bases). This CDR3 region has 16 residues. The germline V gene has CDR1 SGHRS and CDR2 YFSETQ. The V and J ends lost 8 bases and 0 bases respectively, with 20 bases between them. In DNA form, the CDR3 reads TGCGCCAGTAGCCGGGACCCTACTTTGCCTAACTATGGCTACACCTAC. Amino acid sequence: CASSRDPTLPNYGYTY.

At least ten counts were recorded for this clonotype. The chain combines TRBV19 with TRBJ2-7; D unresolved. Germline CDR1 is LNHDA and CDR2 is SQIVND (reference sequence). This CDR3 region has 11 residues. V was pared by 3 bases and J by 4 bases, with 4 bases between. CDR3 residues: CASSMGYEQYF. The CDR3 DNA follows: TGTGCCAGTAGTATGGGGTACGAGCAGTACTTC.

The chain has TRBV5-4 and TRBJ2-7; 9 positions agree with TRBD1. In germline, CDR1 is SGHNT, CDR2 YYREEE (reference sequence). CDR3 length: 13 amino acids. V lost 4 bases to trimming and J lost 3 bases; unmatched junction nucleotides: 2. DNA of the CDR3: TGTGCCAGCAGCAAGACAGGGGGCTACGAGCAGTACTTC. Encoded protein: CASSKTGGYEQYF.

This clonotype came up a few times. A single base separates this from a much larger clone, so it may be a read error. The chain is built from TRBV7-2 and TRBJ1-4; no reliable D call. Germline CDR1 is SGHTA and CDR2 is FQGNSA. CDR3 length equals 15 residues. Trimming left V 1 base short and J 8 bases short, with 14 bases between. CDR3 DNA sequence: TGTGCCAGCAGCTTAGGGGCAGGCAGTGGGGAAAAACTGTTTTTT. This gives the protein CASSLGAGSGEKLFF.

This clonotype was observed at least ten times. This rearrangement joins TRBV2 to TRBJ2-4; TRBD2 aligns across 7 bases. The ends lost 9 bases at V and 9 bases at J; junction bases unmatched: 8. Germline CDR1 reads SNHLY; CDR2 reads FYNNEI. This CDR3 contains 12 residues. This CDR3 reads CASGGEGAIQYF. The CDR3 DNA sequence: TGTGCCAGTGGGGGGGAAGGGGCCATTCAGTACTTC.

This clonotype was seen a handful of times. The chain combines TRBV3-1 with TRBJ2-4, with 8 bases identical to TRBD2. This CDR3 has 17 residues. The V gene end was trimmed by 1 base and the J gene end by 0 bases; junction bases not matched to a gene: 5. The V gene's germline CDR1 is LGHDT and CDR2 YNNKEL (reference sequence). The CDR3 coding sequence is TGTGCCAGCAGCCAAGGAGCGGGGGAGTTAGCCAAAAACATTCAGTACTTC. Protein sequence: CASSQGAGELAKNIQYF.

This clonotype is labeled as medium-sized. The chain has TRBV29-1 and TRBJ2-3, with a possible D match to TRBD2 (6 bases). The ends were cut back, 4 bases at V and 3 bases at J, with 11 bases in the middle. The CDR3 totals 13 residues. The germline gives CDR1 SQVTM, CDR2 ANQGSEA. The CDR3 nucleotides are TGCAGCGTTGCGGCGGAGGGGACAGATACGCAGTATTTT. It yields the protein CSVAAEGTDTQYF.

The J gene is TRBJ1-2, the V gene TRBV12-3 or TRBV12-4; TRBD1 is a possible D gene (5 bases). The CDR3 covers 14 residues. Deletions cut 7 bases from V and 4 bases from J, with 16 bases between. CDR3 sequence: CASTPRGLRYGYTF. DNA of the CDR3: TGTGCCAGCACCCCTAGGGGACTCCGCTATGGCTACACCTTC.

This chain uses TRBV30 with TRBJ1-1; the D is unclear. This CDR3 region has 13 residues. The V end was cut by 0 bases, the J end by 3 bases, with 8 bases between. In germline, CDR1 is GTSNPN, CDR2 SVGIG (reference sequence). CDR3 nucleotides: TGTGCCTGGAGTGTACGTGGAGACACTGAAGCTTTCTTT. The encoded protein is CAWSVRGDTEAFF.

In this sample, this clonotype turned up many times. The V call is TRBV5-4, the J call TRBJ1-1; TRBD1 matches 9 bases. The germline V gene encodes CDR1 SGHNT and CDR2 YYREEE (reference sequence). V shed 0 bases and J 6 bases; nucleotides not matched to a gene: 6. The CDR3 runs 15 residues. CDR3 loop: CASSLVTGGGAEAFF. The CDR3 nucleotides are TGTGCCAGCAGCTTGGTCACAGGGGGCGGTGCTGAAGCTTTCTTT. Looking up the rest from reference TRBV5-4 and TRBJ1-1 gives the full variable domain: ETGVTQSPTHLIKTRGQQVTLRCSSQSGHNTVSWYQQALGQGPQFIFQYYREEENGRGNFPPRFSGLQFPNYSSELNVNALELDDSALYLCASSLVTGGGAEAFFGQGTRLTVV.

The chain couples TRBV3-1 to TRBJ2-2; maybe TRBD1 (5 bases). Germline V gene lookup returns CDR1 LGHDT and CDR2 YNNKEL (reference sequence). The CDR3 covers 15 residues. V was shortened by 4 bases and J by 5 bases, with 14 bases between the two germline ends. CDR3 sequence: CASSPPRGSTGELFF. CDR3 nucleotides: TGTGCCAGCAGCCCCCCAAGGGGTTCGACCGGGGAGCTGTTTTTT.

The chain has TRBV29-1 and TRBJ2-1; TRBD2 might be the D (7 bases). The CDR3 runs 14 residues. The V end was cut by 6 bases, the J end by 4 bases, with 16 bases between. Looked up from germline, CDR1 is SQVTM and CDR2 is ANQGSEA. CDR3 residues: CSVRGGPAYNEQFF. CDR3 in DNA: TGCAGCGTAAGGGGGGGACCAGCGTACAATGAGCAGTTCTTC.

Relative to its sample, this clonotype is medium-sized. V and J are TRBV19 and TRBJ1-2; the match to TRBD1 covers 7 bases. The junction had 7 bases not matched to a gene; V was cut back by 0 bases and J by 3 bases. Germline CDR1 is LNHDA and CDR2 is SQIVND (reference sequence). The CDR3 spans 16 residues. The DNA of the CDR3 is TGTGCCAGTAGTATAGACGGGACAGTGAATCACTATGGCTACACCTTC. It encodes CASSIDGTVNHYGYTF.

This clonotype has at least ten counts. The chain couples TRBV7-6 to TRBJ2-7, with 11 bases fitting TRBD1. Trimming cost V 1 base and J 4 bases; bases outside gene matches: 9. This CDR3 is built from 17 residues. Germline values: CDR1 SGHVS, CDR2 FNYEAQ. This CDR3 reads CASSLGPGQGVGYEQYF. Here the CDR3 DNA reads TGTGCCAGCAGCTTAGGACCGGGACAGGGGGTGGGATACGAGCAGTACTTC.

This clonotype was observed many times. V usage is TRBV6-5 and J usage is TRBJ2-3; 11 nucleotides align to TRBD2. The germline gives CDR1 MNHEY, CDR2 SVGAGI. V dropped 2 bases and J dropped 1; count of bases not matched to a gene: 2. The CDR3 is 16 residues long. This CDR3 reads CASSYVAGGGTDTQYF. CDR3 DNA: TGTGCCAGCAGTTACGTAGCGGGGGGGGGCACAGATACGCAGTATTTT.

This clonotype was recorded at least ten times. The genes are TRBV27 and TRBJ1-2; D ambiguous. In germline, CDR1 is MNHEY, CDR2 SMNVEV (reference sequence). This CDR3 is 14 amino acids long. V gave up 5 bases and J gave up 4 bases, with 14 bases separating them. CDR3 loop: CASSRFGPTYGYTF. For the CDR3, the DNA is TGTGCCAGCAGTCGTTTCGGACCGACCTATGGCTACACCTTC.

This clonotype was counted a few times. The chain joins TRBV5-1 to TRBJ1-2; D is ambiguous. V was cut by 3 bases and J by 3 bases, with 6 bases left in between. CDR3 size: 12 residues. Germline lookup yields CDR1 SGHRS and CDR2 YFSETQ. The chain's CDR3 is CASSSDHYGYTF. The CDR3 DNA reads TGCGCCAGCAGCTCCGACCACTATGGCTACACCTTC.

At least ten counts were recorded for this clonotype. The CDR3 is CSAQPGQGWTEAFF. The CDR3 DNA reads as TGCAGTGCCCAACCGGGACAGGGGTGGACTGAAGCTTTCTTT. The chain carries TRBV20-1 and TRBJ1-1; TRBD1 aligns across 10 bases. CDR1 is DFQATT and CDR2 is SNEGSKA in the germline V gene (reference sequence). The CDR3 contains 14 residues. V shed 6 bases and J 5 bases; nucleotides not matched to a gene: 9.

In this sample, this clonotype turned up many times. The CDR3 is CASSSHREGGTQYF. In DNA, the CDR3 is TGTGCCAGCAGCTCACACAGGGAAGGGGGGACCCAGTACTTC. The rearrangement uses TRBV7-9 and TRBJ2-5; possible D gene TRBD1, 6 bases. Germline V gives CDR1 SEHNR, CDR2 FQNEAQ (reference sequence). The CDR3 is made up of 14 amino acids. Trimming took 4 bases from V and 7 from J, leaving 16 bases between them. The variable domain in full, with the rest retrieved from reference TRBV7-9 and TRBJ2-5, is DTGVSQNPRHKITKRGQNVTFRCDPISEHNRLYWYRQTLGQGPEFLTYFQNEAQLEKSRLLSDRFSAERPKGSFSTLEIQRTEQGDSAMYLCASSSHREGGTQYFGPGTRLLVL.

This clonotype occurred many times. CDR3 sequence (DNA): TGTGCCAGCAGCTTGTCAGGGTGGGACACTGAAGCTTTCTTT. Translated, it gives CASSLSGWDTEAFF. V gene TRBV7-6 combines with J gene TRBJ1-1; TRBD1 is a possible D gene (5 bases). The germline V gene has CDR1 SGHVS and CDR2 FNYEAQ. Deletions cut 3 bases from V and 3 bases from J, with 11 bases between. The CDR3 is made up of 14 amino acids.

This clonotype was detected many times. The V gene is TRBV18, the J gene TRBJ1-5; no firm D call. The CDR3 runs to 14 residues. V dropped 3 bases and J dropped 0 bases, with 6 bases sitting between them. The V gene's germline CDR1 is KGHSH and CDR2 LQKENI. The CDR3 bases are TGTGCCAGCTCACCGGAGTATAGCAATCAGCCCCAGCATTTT. It encodes CASSPEYSNQPQHF.